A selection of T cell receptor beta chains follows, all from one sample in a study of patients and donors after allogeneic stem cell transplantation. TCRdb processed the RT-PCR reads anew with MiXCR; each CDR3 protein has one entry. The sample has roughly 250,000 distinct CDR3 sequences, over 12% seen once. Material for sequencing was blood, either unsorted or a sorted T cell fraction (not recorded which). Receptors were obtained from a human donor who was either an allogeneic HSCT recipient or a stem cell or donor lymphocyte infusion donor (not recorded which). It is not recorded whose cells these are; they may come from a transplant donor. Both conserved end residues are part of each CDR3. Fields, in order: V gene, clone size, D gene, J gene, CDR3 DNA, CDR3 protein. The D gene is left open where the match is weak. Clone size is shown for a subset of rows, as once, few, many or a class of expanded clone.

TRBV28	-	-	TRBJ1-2	TGTGCCAGCAGTTTAGGAAGGGGGGGCTACACCTTC	CASSLGRGGYTF
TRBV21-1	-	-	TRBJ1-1	TGTGCCAGCAGCAAAAGGGACAACCTATATAGTGTCACTGAAGCTTTCTTT	CASSKRDNLYSVTEAFF
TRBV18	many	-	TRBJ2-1	TGTGCCAGCTCCGGGGCTAGACACAATGAGCAGTTCTTC	CASSGARHNEQFF
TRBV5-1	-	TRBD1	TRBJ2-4	TGCGCCAGCAGCTCGACAGGGGGCGGGGGCAAAAACATTCAGTACTTC	CASSSTGGGGKNIQYF
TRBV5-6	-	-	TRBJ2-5	TGTGCCAGCAGCTTGGGTCAGGGAAAGACCCAGTACTTC	CASSLGQGKTQYF
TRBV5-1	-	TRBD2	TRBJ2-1	TGCGCCAGCAGCTTTGGACTAGCGGGAGGGGGGCCTAACAATGAGCAGTTCTTC	CASSFGLAGGGPNNEQFF
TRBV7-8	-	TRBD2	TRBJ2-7	TGTGCCAGCAGCTTATCAAATCGGGGGGGCCCCAGCGAGCAGTACTTC	CASSLSNRGGPSEQYF
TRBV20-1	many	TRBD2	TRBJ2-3	TGCAGTGCCCAGCGGGGGGACCTCCCTACGCAGTATTTT	CSAQRGDLPTQYF
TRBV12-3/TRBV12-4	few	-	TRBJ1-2	TGTGCCAGCAGTTTGGGGTTAGGCTACACCTTC	CASSLGLGYTF
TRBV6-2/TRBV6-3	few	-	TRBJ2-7	TGTGCCAGCAGTTACGGTGGCGGGGCGTCCTACGAGCAGTACTTC	CASSYGGGASYEQYF
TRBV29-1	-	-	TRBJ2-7	TGCAGCGCACTCCGTGGGGGACCCTACGAGCAGCACTTC	CSALRGGPYEQHF
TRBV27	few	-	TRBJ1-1	TGTGCCAGCAGTCGGGGGGTATCCGGCACTGAAGCTTTCTTT	CASSRGVSGTEAFF
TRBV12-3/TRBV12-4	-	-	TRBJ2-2	TGTGCCAGCGGGTCTCAGGGATGGACCGGGGAGCTGTTTTTT	CASGSQGWTGELFF
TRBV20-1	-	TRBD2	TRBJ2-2	TGCAGTGCGCGGACTAGCGGGGAAAACACCGGGGAGCTGTTTTTT	CSARTSGENTGELFF
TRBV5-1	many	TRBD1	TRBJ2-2	TGCGCCAGCAGCTTGGAAGGGGGCGACACCGGGGAGCTGTTTTTT	CASSLEGGDTGELFF
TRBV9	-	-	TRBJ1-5	TGTGCCAGCAGCGTCGGGGCAGCCCCGTCACGCAATCAGCCCCAGCATTTT	CASSVGAAPSRNQPQHF
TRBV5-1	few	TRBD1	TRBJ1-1	TGCGCCAGCAGCTTGGAGGAGGGGGCTACTGAAGCTTTCTTT	CASSLEEGATEAFF
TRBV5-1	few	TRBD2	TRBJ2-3	TGCGCCAGCACCCAGATTAGCGGGGGAACGCAGTATTTT	CASTQISGGTQYF
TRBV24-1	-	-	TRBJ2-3	TGTGCCACCAGTGGCAGGACGAATCCAGATACGCAGTATTTT	CATSGRTNPDTQYF
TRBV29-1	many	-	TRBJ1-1	TGCAGCGCGGGTCCAAGTAAGGAGAACACTGAAGCTTTCTTT	CSAGPSKENTEAFF
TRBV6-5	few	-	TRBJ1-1	TGTGCCAGCAGTTATGAGGCAGGGGTGGACACTGAAGCTTTCTTT	CASSYEAGVDTEAFF
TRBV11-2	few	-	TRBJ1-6	TGTGCCAGCAGCCCCAAGCGAGGGGGGGCTACATATAATTCACCCCTCCACTTT	CASSPKRGGATYNSPLHF